Included here is one T cell receptor (beta chain) sequence, with context. This record comes from a study of TIL therapy for anti-PD-1-resistant metastatic lung cancer. Turning to the study itself: Median tumor mutation burden was 1.5 mutations per megabase.

This sample's time point: pre-treatment sample, taken before nivolumab and TIL therapy. Tumor tissue came from excised metastases, mostly pleural nodules or supraclavicular lymph nodes. The libraries were made with immunoSEQ v3. Clones were read by immunoSEQ multiplex PCR, and TCRdb kept only the in-frame ones, dropping some. The table has 6,000 to 7,500 clones, 55% to 75% seen once; the top ten hold approximately 15%. The receptor was isolated from a person aged 25-85 years with non-small cell lung cancer. The sample here was tumor tissue, taken at baseline.

CDR3 protein: CASGQGYTDTQYF. The CDR3 DNA reads TGTGCCAGCGGACAGGGTTACACAGATACGCAGTATTTT. The chain uses TRBV7-8 and TRBJ2-3, with 8 bases fitting TRBD1. The length of the CDR3 is 13 residues. V shed 8 bases and J 2 bases; nucleotides not matched to a gene: 3. The germline CDR1 and CDR2 sequences are SGHVS and FQNEAQ.